These 2 T cell receptor beta chains were sequenced from one sample in a study of liver allograft versus peripheral blood T cells. Study-wide context: A comparison was made between T cell receptor repertoires in transplanted livers and those in recipients' peripheral blood.

TCRdb redid the calling of the reads with MiXCR, one entry per CDR3 protein. Of around 9,100 distinct CDR3 sequences listed, over 14% are singletons. Receptors were obtained from a human patient who had a liver transplant. Some T cells could come from the graft donor.

This rearrangement joins TRBV20-1 to TRBJ1-5; 8 bases line up with TRBD1. The V and J ends lost 5 bases and 11 bases, in that order; junction bases with no gene match: 11. The CDR3 spans 13 residues. The germline V gene encodes CDR1 DFQATT and CDR2 SNEGSKA (reference sequence). The CDR3 DNA is TGCAGTGCTCCACGGACAGGGCCCGGGGCCCAGCATTTT. It is translated as CSAPRTGPGAQHF.

This sequence joins TRBV11-2 and TRBJ1-1; TRBD1 might be the D (5 bases). CDR3 size: 15 residues. Trimming cost V 2 bases and J 0 bases, with 10 bases left between them. Germline V gene data show CDR1 as SGHAT and CDR2 as FQNNGV. CDR3 amino acids: CASSLMGTVNTEAFF. The CDR3 DNA reads as TGTGCCAGCAGCTTAATGGGGACGGTGAACACTGAAGCTTTCTTT.